These T cell receptor beta chains were read from a single sample in a study of shared clonotypes between healthy human individuals. Libraries were prepared by immunoSEQ multiplex PCR; TCRdb keeps only in-frame clonotypes and omits some of them. The top ten hold 1.5% to 2% of the sample, which has some 660,000 clones, 55% to 85% seen once. Specimen: memory CD4+ T cells sorted from blood. Receptor source: a woman aged 25 to 39 in good health. CDR3s include the opening cysteine and the closing phenylalanine or tryptophan. Each record gives: V gene, J gene, clone size, D gene, CDR3 protein, CDR3 DNA. A D gene is named only where the DNA matches it firmly. Size is omitted from some rows. Given values are once, few, many or a class for expanded clones.

v_gene: TRBV5-1; j_gene: TRBJ2-2; abundance: -; d_gene: TRBD1; CDR3aa: CASSLITGQGTGELFF; CDR3nt: TGCGCCAGCAGCTTGATCACGGGACAGGGTACCGGGGAGCTGTTTTTT
v_gene: TRBV5-1; j_gene: TRBJ1-3; abundance: -; d_gene: -; CDR3aa: CASSSGVGNTIYF; CDR3nt: TGCGCCAGCAGCTCAGGGGTTGGAAACACCATATATTTT
v_gene: TRBV25-1; j_gene: TRBJ1-2; abundance: -; d_gene: -; CDR3aa: CASSGPNYGYTF; CDR3nt: TGTGCCAGCAGTGGACCTAACTATGGCTACACCTTC
v_gene: TRBV4-1; j_gene: TRBJ2-2; abundance: -; d_gene: TRBD2; CDR3aa: CASSQPTSGTGELFF; CDR3nt: TGCGCCAGCAGCCAACCGACTAGCGGGACCGGGGAGCTGTTTTTT
v_gene: TRBV18; j_gene: TRBJ1-2; abundance: -; d_gene: -; CDR3aa: CASSPGPGREGYTF; CDR3nt: TGTGCCAGCTCACCAGGGCCAGGTCGGGAAGGCTACACCTTC
v_gene: TRBV28; j_gene: TRBJ2-7; abundance: once; d_gene: TRBD1; CDR3aa: CASRPGGAFNEQYF; CDR3nt: TGTGCCAGCCGACCAGGGGGCGCCTTCAACGAGCAGTACTTC
v_gene: TRBV5-1; j_gene: TRBJ2-3; abundance: -; d_gene: -; CDR3aa: CASSANTDTQYF; CDR3nt: TGCGCCAGCAGCGCGAACACAGATACGCAGTATTTT
v_gene: TRBV29-1; j_gene: TRBJ2-7; abundance: -; d_gene: -; CDR3aa: CSVSITATYEQYF; CDR3nt: TGCAGCGTCTCGATTACAGCAACATACGAGCAGTACTTC
v_gene: TRBV15; j_gene: TRBJ2-1; abundance: -; d_gene: -; CDR3aa: CATRVSSSYNEQFF; CDR3nt: TGTGCCACCCGGGTCTCCAGCTCCTACAATGAGCAGTTCTTC
v_gene: TRBV5-1; j_gene: TRBJ2-3; abundance: -; d_gene: -; CDR3aa: CASSLGQRAADTQYF; CDR3nt: TGCGCCAGCAGCTTGGGACAGCGGGCCGCAGATACGCAGTATTTT
v_gene: TRBV5-6; j_gene: TRBJ1-1; abundance: once; d_gene: -; CDR3aa: CASSGHSSRAFF; CDR3nt: TGTGCCAGCAGCGGACATTCCTCTAGGGCTTTCTTT
v_gene: TRBV7-2; j_gene: TRBJ1-2; abundance: -; d_gene: TRBD1; CDR3aa: CASSPIQGATLGYTF; CDR3nt: TGTGCCAGCAGCCCTATACAGGGGGCAACCCTCGGCTACACCTTC
v_gene: TRBV19; j_gene: TRBJ1-5; abundance: -; d_gene: -; CDR3aa: CASSIAGGGNQPQHF; CDR3nt: TGTGCCAGTAGTATAGCGGGAGGGGGCAATCAGCCCCAGCATTTT
v_gene: TRBV5-1; j_gene: TRBJ2-3; abundance: -; d_gene: -; CDR3aa: CASSLGVSSTDTQYF; CDR3nt: TGCGCCAGCAGCTTAGGGGTGTCTAGCACAGATACGCAGTATTTT
v_gene: TRBV14; j_gene: TRBJ2-3; abundance: -; d_gene: -; CDR3aa: CASSQVDSPDTQYF; CDR3nt: TGTGCCAGCAGCCAAGTCGATAGCCCAGATACGCAGTATTTT
v_gene: TRBV6-6; j_gene: TRBJ2-2; abundance: -; d_gene: -; CDR3aa: CASSLAGAQAGELFF; CDR3nt: TGTGCCAGCAGCCTGGCGGGGGCTCAAGCCGGGGAGCTGTTTTTT
v_gene: TRBV7-7; j_gene: TRBJ2-1; abundance: -; d_gene: TRBD2; CDR3aa: CASSPQLAGGQFF; CDR3nt: TGTGCCAGCAGCCCTCAACTAGCGGGAGGGCAGTTCTTC
v_gene: TRBV21-1; j_gene: TRBJ1-6; abundance: once; d_gene: -; CDR3aa: CASSKHAAGRGSYNSPLHF; CDR3nt: TGTGCCAGCAGCAAACACGCGGCAGGTAGAGGATCCTATAATTCACCCCTCCACTTT
v_gene: TRBV5-4; j_gene: TRBJ2-5; abundance: -; d_gene: -; CDR3aa: CASSLAAETQYF; CDR3nt: TGTGCCAGCAGCTTGGCCGCTGAGACCCAGTACTTC
v_gene: TRBV29-1; j_gene: TRBJ2-7; abundance: -; d_gene: TRBD2; CDR3aa: CSVVTGLAGGRREQYF; CDR3nt: TGCAGCGTCGTTACGGGACTAGCGGGAGGGCGGCGCGAGCAGTACTTC
v_gene: TRBV29-1; j_gene: TRBJ2-1; abundance: -; d_gene: TRBD1; CDR3aa: CSVDGTAKAGNEQFF; CDR3nt: TGCAGCGTTGATGGGACAGCGAAGGCCGGTAATGAGCAGTTCTTC
v_gene: TRBV19; j_gene: TRBJ1-2; abundance: -; d_gene: TRBD1; CDR3aa: CASVNRDSPYGYTF; CDR3nt: TGTGCCAGCGTCAACCGGGACAGTCCCTATGGCTACACCTTC